Sequencing of this TCR beta chain was carried out in a study of beta chain features in type 1 diabetes. Study-wide results and limits: Equally in patients and controls, PCR might preferentially amplify shorter templates.

Sorted cells reached over 95% purity in every population. Reverse transcribing all isolated RNA meant expressed TCRB transcripts were sequenced. Each stem cell-like memory T cell sample yielded some 1 million reads on average. Sequenced by immunoSEQ multiplex PCR; TCRdb stores in-frame clones only, minus some. The sample consists of 110,000 or so clones, around 40% of them appearing once. Trimming shortened V by 8 bases and J by 0 bases, and 11 bases separated the two germline ends. CDR1 MDHEN and CDR2 SYDVKM come from the germline V gene. The CDR3 consists of 14 residues. Comments on this clone: Its antigen is unidentified.

The J gene is TRBJ2-1, the V gene TRBV28; perhaps TRBD1 as D (5 bases). The sequence was obtained from a woman aged 18-30 years in good health. Sequenced sample: stem cell memory CD4+ T cells from blood. The DNA for the CDR3 is TGTGCCAGCGGGGCGACGAGCTCCTACAATGAGCAGTTCTTC. Amino acid sequence: CASGATSSYNEQFF.